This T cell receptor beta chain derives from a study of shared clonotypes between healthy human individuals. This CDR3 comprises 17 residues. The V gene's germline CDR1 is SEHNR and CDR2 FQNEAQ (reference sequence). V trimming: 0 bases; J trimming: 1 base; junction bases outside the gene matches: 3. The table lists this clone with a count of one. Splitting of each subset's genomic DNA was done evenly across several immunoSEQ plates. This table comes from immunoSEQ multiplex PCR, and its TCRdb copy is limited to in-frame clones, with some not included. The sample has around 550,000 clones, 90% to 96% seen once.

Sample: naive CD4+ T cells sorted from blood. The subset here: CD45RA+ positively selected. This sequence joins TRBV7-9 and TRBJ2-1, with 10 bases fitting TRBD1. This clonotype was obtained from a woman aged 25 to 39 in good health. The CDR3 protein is CASSLAPGQGSYNEQFF. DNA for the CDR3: TGTGCCAGCAGCTTAGCACCGGGACAGGGGTCCTACAATGAGCAGTTCTTC.